These 16 T cell receptor beta chains were sequenced from one sample in a study of memory CD4+ T cells and cytomegalovirus serostatus. Assay used: immunoSEQ multiplex PCR; TCRdb lists only in-frame clones, some missing. The sample lists about 75,000 clones, around 78% seen once, with around 2.6% in the top ten. Single viable CD3+CD4+CD8-CD45RO+ cells were sorted as the memory CD4+ T cells. Specimen: memory CD4+ T cells from blood. These receptor sequences come from an adult in good health and CMV-seropositive.

This chain connects TRBV6-4 to TRBJ2-1; 11 bases align to TRBD2. With 5 bases clipped from V and 10 bases from J, the junction kept 7 bases outside the gene matches. The germline CDR1 and CDR2 sequences are MRHNA and SNTAGT. The CDR3 sequence is 14 residues long. The CDR3 protein is CASSPDLAGGEQFF. The CDR3 nucleotides are TGTGCCAGCAGTCCGGATCTAGCGGGGGGCGAGCAGTTCTTC.

The V and J genes are TRBV7-2 and TRBJ1-5, with D maybe TRBD1 (6 bases). Germline CDR1 is SGHTA and CDR2 is FQGNSA. Deletions cut 6 bases from V and 0 bases from J, with 15 bases between. This CDR3 contains 16 residues. CDR3 amino acids: CASSSRGGLSNQPQHF. The CDR3 DNA reads TGTGCCAGCAGTAGCAGGGGTGGGCTTAGCAATCAGCCCCAGCATTTT. The whole variable domain, remainder taken from reference TRBV7-2 and TRBJ1-5, is GAGVSQSPSNKVTEKGKDVELRCDPISGHTALYWYRQSLGQGLEFLIYFQGNSAPDKSGLPSDRFSAERTGGSVSTLTIQRTQQEDSAVYLCASSSRGGLSNQPQHFGDGTRLSIL.

The rearrangement joins TRBV5-5 to TRBJ1-2; the D is unclear. Germline CDR1 is SGHKS and CDR2 is YYEKEE (reference sequence). With 2 bases removed from V and 9 bases from J, the gap between germline ends came to 8 bases. The CDR3 covers 11 residues. CDR3 loop: CASSLVGRYTF. In nucleotides, the CDR3 is TGTGCCAGCAGCTTAGTAGGGCGCTACACCTTC.

The V and J genes are TRBV19 and TRBJ1-4; 10 bases are a match to TRBD1. Germline loops: CDR1 LNHDA, CDR2 SQIVND (reference sequence). CDR3 size: 16 residues. J was trimmed by 8 bases and V by 5 bases; bases with no gene match: 11. The CDR3: CASSAPRDRGGEKLFF. The CDR3 nucleotides are TGTGCCAGTAGTGCCCCCCGGGACAGGGGAGGCGAAAAACTGTTTTTT.

This chain uses TRBV30 with TRBJ1-5, with a weak D call TRBD1 (6 bases). V lost 0 bases and J 6 bases, leaving 9 bases between the germline ends. The CDR3 is made up of 13 amino acids. Germline V gene data show CDR1 as GTSNPN and CDR2 as SVGIG (reference sequence). The CDR3, as DNA: TGTGCCTGGAGTGTACGAGGGGGTCAGCCCCAGCATTTT. This codes for CAWSVRGGQPQHF.

This clone was recorded many times. This chain joins TRBV11-2 and TRBJ2-2; D is ambiguous. The CDR3 is 14 residues long. The germline V and J ends were trimmed by 6 bases and 6 bases, with 14 bases remaining between them. Germline CDR1 and CDR2: SGHAT and FQNNGV. In DNA, the CDR3 is TGTGCCAGCAGTGCAAACCTAGTGTCCGGGGAGCTGTTTTTT. As protein: CASSANLVSGELFF.

V is TRBV4-1 and J is TRBJ1-4; D is undetermined. Germline V gene lookup returns CDR1 MGHRA and CDR2 YSYEKL. V lost 1 base and J lost 0, with 6 bases in between. The CDR3 is 15 residues long. The CDR3 loop is CASSQVGATNEKLFF. Here the CDR3 DNA reads TGCGCCAGCAGCCAAGTCGGGGCAACTAATGAAAAACTGTTTTTT.

The rearrangement links TRBV19 to TRBJ1-1, with no clear D. Germline assignment: CDR1 LNHDA and CDR2 SQIVND (reference sequence). The CDR3 is made up of 12 amino acids. V was cut by 2 bases and J by 4 bases, with 5 bases left in between. CDR3 residues: CASSIMGTEAFF. CDR3 sequence (DNA): TGTGCCAGTAGTATAATGGGCACTGAAGCTTTCTTT.

This clone was detected only a few times. This sequence joins TRBV15 and TRBJ1-1; no definite D call. The CDR3 spans 13 residues. The V and J ends lost 3 bases and 2 bases respectively, with 7 bases between them. Germline loops: CDR1 LNHNV, CDR2 YYDKDF (reference sequence). In DNA, the CDR3 is TGTGCCACCAGCAGCCAGACCAACACTGAAGCTTTCTTT. Translated: CATSSQTNTEAFF.

The chain couples TRBV15 to TRBJ2-1, with D hard to call. Trimming shortened V by 5 bases and J by 5 bases, and 13 bases separated the two germline ends. The CDR3 length is 14 residues. Germline V gene sequence: CDR1 LNHNV, CDR2 YYDKDF (reference sequence). CDR3: CATSPARRDNEQFF. The CDR3 DNA follows: TGTGCCACCAGCCCAGCGAGAAGGGACAATGAGCAGTTCTTC.

V and J are TRBV18 and TRBJ1-2; D remains unclear. Germline CDR1 KGHSH, CDR2 LQKENI. Trimming took off 0 bases at V and 6 bases at J, with 11 bases between the two ends. The CDR3 extends over 14 amino acids. CDR3 region: CASSPPVGSDGYTF. The CDR3 DNA reads as TGTGCCAGCTCACCACCGGTCGGTTCCGATGGCTACACCTTC.

The genes are TRBV25-1 and TRBJ2-7; D not certain. This CDR3 has 16 amino acids. V was trimmed by 0 bases and J by 0 bases, leaving 12 bases between them. CDR1 and CDR2 (germline): MGHDK, SYGVNS. The CDR3 DNA reads TGTGCCAGCAGTGAATATTCCGGGTCCTTCTCCTACGAGCAGTACTTC. As protein: CASSEYSGSFSYEQYF.

This clone was found a few times. The DNA for the CDR3 is TGTGCCAGCAGCCAGGACAGGGGAGGACCAGAGACCCAGTACTTC. Residues: CASSQDRGGPETQYF. This chain uses TRBV6-5 with TRBJ2-5, with TRBD1 matching 9 bases. The germline gives CDR1 MNHEY, CDR2 SVGAGI. After removal of 6 bases from V and 4 bases from J, the junction contained 9 bases not matched to a gene. The CDR3 extends over 15 amino acids.

This clone was observed once. The chain uses TRBV6-4 and TRBJ2-4, with TRBD2 as a possible D gene (6 bases). The CDR3 contains 16 residues. V dropped 7 bases and J dropped 1 base, with 17 bases sitting between them. CDR1 MRHNA and CDR2 SNTAGT come from the germline V gene. The CDR3 sequence: CASILSRGSAKNIQYF. The CDR3 nucleotides are TGTGCCAGCATTCTAAGCCGGGGGTCGGCCAAAAACATTCAGTACTTC.

The genes are TRBV14 and TRBJ2-2; 8 bases agree with TRBD2. The CDR3 extends over 17 amino acids. Germline V gene sequence: CDR1 SGHDN, CDR2 FVKESK. V gave up 4 bases and J gave up 4 bases; unmatched junction bases: 11. The CDR3 reads CASSLPVGLAGTGELFF. The CDR3 DNA reads TGTGCCAGCAGCCTCCCCGTGGGGCTAGCGGGCACCGGGGAGCTGTTTTTT.

V and J are TRBV7-2 and TRBJ2-5; tentative D call: TRBD1 (6 bases). Germline CDR1 is SGHTA and CDR2 is FQGNSA. CDR3 length: 14 amino acids. The ends were cut back, 3 bases at V and 2 bases at J, with 10 bases in the middle. CDR3 in amino acids: CASSLGTSQETQYF. CDR3 nucleotides: TGTGCCAGCAGCTTGGGGACAAGTCAAGAGACCCAGTACTTC.